This TCR beta chain came from a study of T cell responses to AZD1222 COVID-19 vaccine (dated by TCRdb to the early 2020s). With regard to the full study: A total of 230 or so trial participants underwent TCR sequencing, of whom about 200 received two doses of AZD1222 and about 25 received two doses of the MenACWY control vaccine. Trial participants were enrolled by age into subgroups of 18-55, 56-69 and 70-plus years, and around 150, 28 and 57 TCR-sequenced participants, respectively, were included in these subgroups. What the work shows at the level of the full study, not this receptor alone: Participants were mostly white British and included more females than males, and it was suggested by the authors that clonal diversity may have been underestimated. Reportedly, close to half of the unique spike-specific TCRs recognized epitopes lying outside the regions that are mutated in the B.1.351 and B.1.1.7 variants. Because no day 14 peak-response samples were available, the repertoires could be characterized only after the peak T cell response. The 56-69-year group was small, and its depth increase did not reach significance, likely because of low power. Vaccine-associated CD4 TCRs spanned the whole spike protein, with dominant responses in regions 160-218 and 743-854. Spike-specific TCR breadth and depth rose significantly after two AZD1222 doses compared with day 0 and with MenACWY recipients. Conclusions about previously exposed vaccinees were limited because only six AZD1222 recipients were SARS-CoV-2 seropositive at baseline.

Between the V and J ends, shortened by 3 bases and 0 bases respectively, the junction contains 5 bases. CDR1 and CDR2 are drawn from the germline V gene: SGHTA, FQGNSA. The CDR3 sequence holds 14 residues, the cysteine and phenylalanine included. Solely the CDR3 DNA is kept, with 42 bases framed from the first base. The time point tag for this specimen amounts to: baseline before first vaccination. This specimen's treatment or condition label, interpreted: meningococcal conjugate vaccine given as trial control. Vaccinee samples were obtained from the UK trials COV001 and COV002, which included a single-blind randomized controlled phase 2/3 trial of AZD1222 (ChAdOx1 nCoV-19) in healthy adults. For TCRbeta chain sequencing, PBMC samples were collected from trial participants at day 0 and at day 28 after the second dose. The CDR3 regions of human TCRbeta chains were subjected to immunosequencing. The source study handled its data this way. TCRs in the repertoires were compared against a reference library of SARS-CoV-2-specific TCRs that had been generated with the MIRA antigen-specificity platform. Breadth meant the fraction of unique TCRs that were SARS-CoV-2-associated, whereas depth meant the fraction of total T cells that were SARS-CoV-2-associated. Using the MIRA data, each spike-specific TCR was assigned both to the spike region to which the TCR was reactive and to a CD4 or CD8 class. Log10-transformed breadth and depth values were compared by one-way ANOVA with Sidak's multiple comparisons tests. The table comes from immuneACCESS by way of TCRdb, which keeps in-frame sequences with V and J called. Part of the clones is missing from these tables; in studies checked, under half for an unresolved V gene and the rest for unknown reasons. That table furnishes V, J and clone size, whereas the DNA furnished D and trimming. The sample contains 150,000 to 200,000 clones, about 87% of them found a single time. The ten largest clones capture around 2.9% of the sample.

This clone was counted a few times. Its antigen is unknown. Per-base qualities were not stored, and no clone one base away is much larger. This TCR was sampled from an adult in good health. The material was peripheral blood, obtained on day 0 of MenACWY control vaccination. The sequence joins TRBV7-2 to TRBJ1-4; the D gene cannot be resolved reliably. The CDR3 loop reads CASSFTATNEKLFF. The DNA sequence is given as TGTGCCAGCAGCTTTACTGCAACTAATGAAAAACTGTTTTTT.